This T cell receptor beta chain was sequenced during a study of prognosis after radiotherapy for stage I lung cancer. Genomic DNA served as the source from which two-round multiplex PCR generated TCR beta CDR3 amplicons. Amplification during the initial PCR round employed primers specific to each TRBV and TRBJ gene. It was universal primers that the second PCR round used. TCRdb re-derived calls from the multiplex PCR reads in MiXCR, one entry per CDR3 protein. The data hold about 51,000 distinct CDR3 sequences, with approximately 35% observed a single time. About this clonotype: Its antigen remains unknown.

Broader study findings: It was in patients who developed distant metastases that Shannon entropy after stereotactic body radiation therapy was lower. The number of unique TCR clones went down after stereotactic body radiation therapy, with a median of roughly 10,000 versus 7,000.

This clonotype was sampled from a donor aged 50 or older with non-small cell lung cancer. Sequencing used PBMCs, obtained before or after stereotactic body radiation therapy (not recorded which).

CDR3 region: CASSMEVSGSGDEQYF. The CDR3 nucleotides read TGTGCCAGCAGCATGGAGGTTAGCGGGAGTGGAGACGAGCAGTACTTC. This chain links TRBV13 with TRBJ2-7; 9 positions match TRBD2. Losses at the gene ends were 5 bases for V and 5 bases for J; bases not matched to a gene: 13. This CDR3 has 16 residues. CDR1 and CDR2 (germline): PRHDT, FYEKMQ (reference sequence).